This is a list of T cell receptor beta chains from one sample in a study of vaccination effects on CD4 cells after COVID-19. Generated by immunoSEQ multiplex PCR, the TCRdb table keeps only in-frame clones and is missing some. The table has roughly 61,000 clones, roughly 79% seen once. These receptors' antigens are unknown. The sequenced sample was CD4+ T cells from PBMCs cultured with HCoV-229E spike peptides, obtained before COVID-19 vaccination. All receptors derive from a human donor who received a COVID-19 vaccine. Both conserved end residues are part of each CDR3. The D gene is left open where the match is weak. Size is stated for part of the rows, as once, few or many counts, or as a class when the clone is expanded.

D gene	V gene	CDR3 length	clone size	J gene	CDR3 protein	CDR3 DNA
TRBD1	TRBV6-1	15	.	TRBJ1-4	CASSESRTGHEKLFF	TGTGCCAGCAGTGAGTCTCGGACAGGGCACGAAAAACTGTTTTTT
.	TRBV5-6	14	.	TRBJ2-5	CASSLRGPGGAQYF	TGTGCCAGCAGCTTGCGGGGGCCCGGAGGGGCCCAGTACTTC
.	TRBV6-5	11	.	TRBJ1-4	CASRSYEKLFF	TGTGCCAGCAGATCTTATGAAAAACTGTTTTTT
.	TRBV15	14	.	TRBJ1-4	CATSRDFESEKLFF	TGTGCCACCAGCAGAGATTTCGAGAGCGAAAAACTGTTTTTT
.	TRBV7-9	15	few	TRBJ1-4	CASSLGAPNNEKLFF	TGTGCCAGCAGCTTAGGCGCCCCGAATAATGAAAAACTGTTTTTT
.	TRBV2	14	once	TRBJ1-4	CASRGQSRGEKLFF	TGTGCCAGCAGGGGACAATCTCGAGGGGAAAAACTGTTTTTT
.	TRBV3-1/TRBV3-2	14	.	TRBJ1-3	CASTAGTSGNTIYF	TGTGCCAGCACAGCCGGGACATCTGGAAACACCATATATTTT
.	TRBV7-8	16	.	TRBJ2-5	CASSSYGLPTGETQYF	TGTGCCAGCAGCTCTTATGGGTTACCGACGGGAGAGACCCAGTACTTC
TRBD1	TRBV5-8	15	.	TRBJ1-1	CASSDYRGLDTEAFF	TGTGCCAGCAGCGATTACAGGGGGCTCGACACTGAAGCTTTCTTT
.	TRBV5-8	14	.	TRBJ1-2	CASRNTRGGAGYTF	TGTGCCAGCAGAAATACGCGTGGGGGGGCTGGCTACACCTTC
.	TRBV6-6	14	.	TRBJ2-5	CASSTKLVQETQYF	TGTGCCAGCAGTACTAAATTGGTTCAAGAGACCCAGTACTTC
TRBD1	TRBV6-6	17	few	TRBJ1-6	CASSLDRGQSYNSPLHF	TGTGCCAGCAGTCTAGACAGGGGGCAGTCCTATAATTCACCCCTCCACTTT
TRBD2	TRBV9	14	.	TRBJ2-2	CASSVVGGSGELFF	TGTGCCAGCAGCGTAGTGGGAGGGTCCGGGGAGCTGTTTTTT
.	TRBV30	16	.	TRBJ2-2	CAWRSGRALNTGELFF	TGTGCCTGGAGGTCGGGCAGGGCACTGAACACCGGGGAGCTGTTTTTT
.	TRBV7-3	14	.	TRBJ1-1	CASSRDTGNTEAFF	TGTGCCAGCAGCCGGGACACGGGGAACACTGAAGCTTTCTTT
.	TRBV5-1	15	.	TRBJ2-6	CASSLDGAGANVLTF	TGCGCCAGCAGCTTGGATGGGGCTGGGGCCAACGTCCTGACTTTC
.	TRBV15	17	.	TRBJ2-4	CATSRDVGVRTKNIQYF	TGTGCCACCAGCAGAGATGTGGGGGTCCGAACCAAAAACATTCAGTACTTC
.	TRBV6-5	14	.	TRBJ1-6	CASSYESGFSPLHF	TGTGCCAGCAGTTACGAGTCGGGGTTTTCACCCCTCCACTTT
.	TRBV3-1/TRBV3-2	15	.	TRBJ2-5	CASSQEAPASRTQYF	TGTGCCAGCAGCCAAGAAGCACCGGCGTCCCGGACCCAGTACTTC
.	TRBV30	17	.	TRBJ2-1	CAWSVRGQLSSYNEQFF	TGTGCCTGGAGTGTACGTGGGCAGCTTAGCTCCTACAATGAGCAGTTCTTC
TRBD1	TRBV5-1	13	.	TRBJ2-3	CASSGQGVNTQYF	TGCGCCAGCAGCGGACAGGGCGTGAATACGCAGTATTTT
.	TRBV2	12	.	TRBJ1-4	CASSWTDEKLFF	TGTGCCAGCAGTTGGACGGATGAAAAACTGTTTTTT
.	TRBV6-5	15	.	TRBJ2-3	CASSYSVAGTDTQYF	TGTGCCAGCAGTTACTCGGTGGCGGGGACGGATACGCAGTATTTT
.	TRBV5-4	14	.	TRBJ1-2	CASSFVQGSNGYTF	TGTGCCAGCAGCTTCGTGCAGGGTAGCAATGGCTACACCTTC
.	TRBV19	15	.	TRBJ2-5	CASSIGFGVRETQYF	TGTGCCAGTAGTATTGGTTTCGGGGTCCGGGAGACCCAGTACTTC
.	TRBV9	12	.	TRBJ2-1	CASSVAAGEQFF	TGTGCCAGCAGCGTAGCTGCTGGTGAGCAGTTCTTC
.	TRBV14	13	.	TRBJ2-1	CASSQLVSSEQFF	TGTGCCAGCAGCCAACTAGTGAGCAGTGAGCAGTTCTTC
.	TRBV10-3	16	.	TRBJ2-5	CAISESTGGKKETQYF	TGTGCCATCAGTGAGTCGACTGGAGGCAAAAAAGAGACCCAGTACTTC
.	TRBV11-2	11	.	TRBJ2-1	CASSPSDEQFF	TGTGCCAGCAGCCCCTCGGATGAGCAGTTCTTC
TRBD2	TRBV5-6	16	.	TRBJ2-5	CASSLEVAGGLETQYF	TGTGCCAGCAGCTTGGAGGTAGCGGGGGGGCTAGAGACCCAGTACTTC
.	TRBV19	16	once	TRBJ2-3	CASSLGTGSSTDTQYF	TGTGCCAGTAGTTTGGGGACGGGATCTAGCACAGATACGCAGTATTTT
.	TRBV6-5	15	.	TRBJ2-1	CASSYGRSSYNEQFF	TGTGCCAGCAGTTACGGGCGAAGCTCCTACAATGAGCAGTTCTTC
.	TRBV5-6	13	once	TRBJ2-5	CASTQFFQETQYF	TGTGCCAGCACCCAATTCTTCCAAGAGACCCAGTACTTC
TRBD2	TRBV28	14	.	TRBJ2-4	CAGQRGGAKNIQYF	TGTGCCGGTCAGCGGGGGGGTGCCAAAAACATTCAGTACTTC
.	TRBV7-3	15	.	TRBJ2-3	CASSPRAGGTDTQYF	TGTGCCAGCAGCCCAAGGGCAGGGGGCACAGATACGCAGTATTTT
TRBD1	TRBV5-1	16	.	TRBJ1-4	CASSSVYRGQDEKLFF	TGCGCCAGCAGCTCCGTATACAGGGGGCAGGATGAAAAACTGTTTTTT
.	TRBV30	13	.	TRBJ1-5	CAWSKGGDQPQHF	TGTGCCTGGAGTAAGGGGGGTGATCAGCCCCAGCATTTT
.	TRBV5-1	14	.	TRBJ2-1	CACASGTFYNEQFF	TGCGCCTGCGCCAGCGGGACATTTTACAATGAGCAGTTCTTC
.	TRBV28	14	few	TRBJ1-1	CASSLGGPNTEAFF	TGTGCCAGCAGTTTAGGGGGCCCGAACACTGAAGCTTTCTTT
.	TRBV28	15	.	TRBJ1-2	CASRPVEGKAYGYTF	TGTGCCAGCAGGCCCGTTGAGGGTAAGGCCTATGGCTACACCTTC
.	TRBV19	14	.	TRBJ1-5	CASRPLRGNQPQHF	TGTGCCAGTAGGCCACTTCGGGGCAATCAGCCCCAGCATTTT
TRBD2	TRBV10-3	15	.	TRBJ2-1	CAISTSGGTGDEQFF	TGTGCCATCTCGACTAGCGGGGGGACCGGAGATGAGCAGTTCTTC
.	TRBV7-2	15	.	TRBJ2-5	CASSSRSGTGETQYF	TGTGCCAGCAGCTCCCGTAGCGGCACTGGGGAGACCCAGTACTTC
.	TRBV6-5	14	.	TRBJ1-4	CASRRTATNEKLFF	TGTGCCAGCAGAAGGACCGCAACTAATGAAAAACTGTTTTTT
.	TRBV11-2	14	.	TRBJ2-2	CASSPNTNTGELFF	TGTGCCAGCAGCCCTAATACGAACACCGGGGAGCTGTTTTTT
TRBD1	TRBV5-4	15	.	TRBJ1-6	CASSWGTGKQSPLHF	TGTGCCAGCAGCTGGGGGACAGGGAAACAGTCACCCCTCCACTTT